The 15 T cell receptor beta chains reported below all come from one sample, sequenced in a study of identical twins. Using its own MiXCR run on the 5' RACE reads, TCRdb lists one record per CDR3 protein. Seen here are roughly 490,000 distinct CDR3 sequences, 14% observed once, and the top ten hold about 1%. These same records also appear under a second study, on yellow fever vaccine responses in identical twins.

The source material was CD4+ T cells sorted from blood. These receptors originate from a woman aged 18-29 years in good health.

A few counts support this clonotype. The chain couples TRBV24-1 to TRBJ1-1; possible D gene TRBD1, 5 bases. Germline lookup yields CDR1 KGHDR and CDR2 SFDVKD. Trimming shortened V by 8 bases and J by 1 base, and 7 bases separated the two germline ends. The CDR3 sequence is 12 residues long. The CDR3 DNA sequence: TGTGCCACCACCGGGACGAACACTGAAGCTTTCTTT. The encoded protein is CATTGTNTEAFF.

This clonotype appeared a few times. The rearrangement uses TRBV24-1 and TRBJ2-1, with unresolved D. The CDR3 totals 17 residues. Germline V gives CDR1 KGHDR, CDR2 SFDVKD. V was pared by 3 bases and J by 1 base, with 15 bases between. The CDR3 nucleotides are TGTGCCACCAGTGATGCCCTTACCGGGTCGTCCTACAATGAGCAGTTCTTC. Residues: CATSDALTGSSYNEQFF.

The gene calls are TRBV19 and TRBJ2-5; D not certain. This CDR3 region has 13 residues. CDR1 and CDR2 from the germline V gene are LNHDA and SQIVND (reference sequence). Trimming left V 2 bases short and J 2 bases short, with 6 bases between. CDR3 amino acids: CASSIIQQETQYF. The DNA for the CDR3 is TGTGCCAGTAGTATAATACAGCAAGAGACCCAGTACTTC.

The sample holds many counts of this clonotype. The CDR3 nucleotides are TGCGCCAGCAGCGTGGGACTAGCGGGAGACGAGCAGTACTTC. This gives the protein CASSVGLAGDEQYF. J is TRBJ2-7 and V is TRBV5-1, with 14 bases matching TRBD2. Trimming took 4 bases from V and 5 from J; bases not matched to a gene: 2. Germline CDR1 and CDR2: SGHRS and YFSETQ. CDR3 length equals 14 residues.

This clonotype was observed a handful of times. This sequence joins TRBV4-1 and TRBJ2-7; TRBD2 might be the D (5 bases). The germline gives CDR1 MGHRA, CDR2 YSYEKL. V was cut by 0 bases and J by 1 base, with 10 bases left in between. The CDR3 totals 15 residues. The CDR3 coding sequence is TGCGCCAGCAGCCAAGATCGGGGTCTTTCCTACGAGCAGTACTTC. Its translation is CASSQDRGLSYEQYF.

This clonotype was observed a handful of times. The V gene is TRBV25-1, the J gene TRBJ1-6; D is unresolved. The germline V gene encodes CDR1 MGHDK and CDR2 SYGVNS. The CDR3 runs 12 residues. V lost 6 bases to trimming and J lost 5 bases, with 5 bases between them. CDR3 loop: CASRMNNSPLHF. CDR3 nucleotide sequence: TGTGCCAGCAGGATGAATAATTCACCCCTCCACTTT.

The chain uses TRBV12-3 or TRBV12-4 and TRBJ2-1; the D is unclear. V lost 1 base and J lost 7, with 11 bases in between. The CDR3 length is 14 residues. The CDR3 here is CASSLGSPLNEQFF. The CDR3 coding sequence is TGTGCCAGCAGTTTAGGGAGCCCCCTAAATGAGCAGTTCTTC.

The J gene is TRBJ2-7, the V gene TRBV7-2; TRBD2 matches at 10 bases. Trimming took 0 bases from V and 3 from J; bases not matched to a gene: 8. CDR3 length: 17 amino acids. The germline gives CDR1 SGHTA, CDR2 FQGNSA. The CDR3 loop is CASSLAASGSGIYEQYF. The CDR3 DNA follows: TGTGCCAGCAGCTTAGCTGCTAGCGGGAGTGGAATCTACGAGCAGTACTTC.

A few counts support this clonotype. The CDR3 DNA reads as TGCAGCGTTGAAGATCACGGAAACTCCTACGAGCAGTACTTC. Protein product: CSVEDHGNSYEQYF. This chain connects TRBV29-1 to TRBJ2-7; D not certain. Germline-derived CDR1 and CDR2 are SQVTM and ANQGSEA. V was cut by 0 bases and J by 0 bases, with 9 bases left in between. The CDR3 consists of 14 residues.

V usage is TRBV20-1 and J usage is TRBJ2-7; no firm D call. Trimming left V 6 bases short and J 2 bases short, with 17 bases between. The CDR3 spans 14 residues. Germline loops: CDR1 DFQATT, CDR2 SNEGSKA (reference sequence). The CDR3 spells CSAPGSGAAYEQYF. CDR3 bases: TGCAGTGCCCCCGGGTCGGGTGCCGCCTACGAGCAGTACTTC.

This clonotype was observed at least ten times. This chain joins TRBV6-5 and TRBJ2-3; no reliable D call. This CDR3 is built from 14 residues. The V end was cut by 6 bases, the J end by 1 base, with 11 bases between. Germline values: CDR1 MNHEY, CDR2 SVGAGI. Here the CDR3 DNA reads TGTGCCAGCAGCTCCAGATTAGGCACAGATACGCAGTATTTT. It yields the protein CASSSRLGTDTQYF.

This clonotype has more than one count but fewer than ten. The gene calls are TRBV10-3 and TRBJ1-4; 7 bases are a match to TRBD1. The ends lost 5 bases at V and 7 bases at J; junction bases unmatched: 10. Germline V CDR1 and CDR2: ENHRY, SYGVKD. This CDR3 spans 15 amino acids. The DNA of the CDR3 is TGTGCCATCAGTCCCGACAGGGAACGATTTGAAAAACTGTTTTTT. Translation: CAISPDRERFEKLFF.

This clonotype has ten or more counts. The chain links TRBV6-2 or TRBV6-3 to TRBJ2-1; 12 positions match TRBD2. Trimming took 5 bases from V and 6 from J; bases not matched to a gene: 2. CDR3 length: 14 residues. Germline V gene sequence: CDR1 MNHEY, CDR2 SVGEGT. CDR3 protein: CASSRLAGVNEQFF. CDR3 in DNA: TGTGCCAGCAGTAGACTAGCGGGAGTCAATGAGCAGTTCTTC.

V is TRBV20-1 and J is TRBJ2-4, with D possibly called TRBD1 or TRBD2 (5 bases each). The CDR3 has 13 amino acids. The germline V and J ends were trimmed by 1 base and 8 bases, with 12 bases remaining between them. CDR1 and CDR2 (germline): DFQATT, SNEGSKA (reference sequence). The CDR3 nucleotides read TGCAGTGCTAGAGCCTCCGGGGCGGACATTCAGTACTTC. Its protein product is CSARASGADIQYF.

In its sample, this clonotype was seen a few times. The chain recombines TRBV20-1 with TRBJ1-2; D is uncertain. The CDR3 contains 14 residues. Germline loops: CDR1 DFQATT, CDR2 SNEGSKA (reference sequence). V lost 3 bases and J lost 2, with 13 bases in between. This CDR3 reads CSASDILYNYGYTF. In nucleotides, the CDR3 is TGCAGTGCTAGTGATATACTTTACAACTATGGCTACACCTTC.